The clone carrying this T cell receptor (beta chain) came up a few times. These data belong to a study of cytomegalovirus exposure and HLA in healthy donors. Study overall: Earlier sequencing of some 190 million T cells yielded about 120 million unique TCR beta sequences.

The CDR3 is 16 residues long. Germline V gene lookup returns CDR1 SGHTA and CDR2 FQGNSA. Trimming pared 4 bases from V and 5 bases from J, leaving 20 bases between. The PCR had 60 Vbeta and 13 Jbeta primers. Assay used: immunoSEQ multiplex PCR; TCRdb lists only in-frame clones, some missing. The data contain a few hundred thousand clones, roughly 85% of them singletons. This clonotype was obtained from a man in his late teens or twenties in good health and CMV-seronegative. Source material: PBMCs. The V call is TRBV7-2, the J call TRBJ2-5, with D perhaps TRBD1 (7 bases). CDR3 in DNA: TGTGCCAGCAGCTCCAGACAGGGAGGTACTGGGGAGACCCAGTACTTC. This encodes CASSSRQGGTGETQYF.